This record looks at one TCR beta chain sequence and its context. Its specificity is unknown. Oncomine TCR Beta short-read sequencing was applied to DNA from cultured CD4+ T cells. It was cultured CD4+ T cells from which genomic DNA was extracted. From the PCR reads, TCRdb called clonotypes with MiXCR, one entry per CDR3 protein. In the table there are fewer than 12,000 distinct CDR3 sequences, roughly 64% of which are singletons. The data derive from a study of vaccination and CD4 T cells after COVID-19. Study background: Four females and six males made up the convalescents, with two Hispanic.

Treatment noted: approximately 9-day PBMC culture with coronavirus spike peptide pools or control peptides (ViraFEST assay). Researchers reported culturing roughly 2 million PBMCs per well with roughly 10 IU/ml IL-2 and approximately 10 ug/ml peptide pools. Germline values: CDR1 SGHTA, CDR2 FQGNSA. Germline trimming cut 1 base from V and 1 base from J; bases unmatched to any gene: 5. The CDR3 is 16 residues long. This TCR was sampled from a human donor who had recovered from COVID-19. The chain joins TRBV7-2 to TRBJ2-7, with 9 bases aligning to TRBD2. Input material: CD4+ T cells from blood, cultured in vitro. The CDR3 protein is CASSLEAGGNSYEQYF. CDR3 sequence (DNA): TGTGCCAGCAGCTTAGAGGCGGGGGGGAATTCCTACGAGCAGTACTTC. Combining the CDR3 with reference TRBV7-2 and TRBJ2-7 gives the whole variable domain GAGVSQSPSNKVTEKGKDVELRCDPISGHTALYWYRQSLGQGLEFLIYFQGNSAPDKSGLPSDRFSAERTGGSVSTLTIQRTQQEDSAVYLCASSLEAGGNSYEQYFGPGTRLTVT.